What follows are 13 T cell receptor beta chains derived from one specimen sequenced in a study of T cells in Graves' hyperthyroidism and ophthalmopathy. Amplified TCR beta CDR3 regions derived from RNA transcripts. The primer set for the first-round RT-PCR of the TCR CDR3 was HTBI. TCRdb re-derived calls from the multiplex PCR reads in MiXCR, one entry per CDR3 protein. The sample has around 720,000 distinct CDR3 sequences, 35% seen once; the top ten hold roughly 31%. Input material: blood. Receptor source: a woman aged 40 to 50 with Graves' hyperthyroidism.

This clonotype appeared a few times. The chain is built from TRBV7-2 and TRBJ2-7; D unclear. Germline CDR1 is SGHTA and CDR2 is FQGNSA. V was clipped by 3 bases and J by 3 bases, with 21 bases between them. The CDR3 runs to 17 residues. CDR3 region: CASSFSGYAEKNYEQYF. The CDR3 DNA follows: TGTGCCAGCAGCTTTTCAGGCTACGCGGAAAAAAACTACGAGCAGTACTTC.

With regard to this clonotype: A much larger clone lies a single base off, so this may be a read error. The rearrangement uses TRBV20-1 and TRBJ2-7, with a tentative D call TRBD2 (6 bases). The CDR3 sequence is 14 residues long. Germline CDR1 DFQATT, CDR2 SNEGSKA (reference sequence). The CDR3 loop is CSSRGSGRSYEQYF. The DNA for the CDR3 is TGCAGTTCTAGAGGGAGCGGGCGCTCCTACGAGCAGTACTTC.

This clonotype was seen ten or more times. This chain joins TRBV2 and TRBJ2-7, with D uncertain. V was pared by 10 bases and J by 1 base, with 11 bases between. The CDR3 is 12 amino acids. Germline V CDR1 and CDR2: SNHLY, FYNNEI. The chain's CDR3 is CANRQESYEQYF. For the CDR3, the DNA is TGTGCCAATAGACAAGAGTCCTACGAGCAGTACTTC.

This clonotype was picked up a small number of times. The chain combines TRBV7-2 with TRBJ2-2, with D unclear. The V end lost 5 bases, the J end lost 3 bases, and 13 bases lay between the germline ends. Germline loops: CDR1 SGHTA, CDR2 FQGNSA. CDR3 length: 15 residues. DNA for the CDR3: TGTGCCAGCAGCCCACACTCAGACTACACCGGGGAGCTGTTTTTT. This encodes CASSPHSDYTGELFF.

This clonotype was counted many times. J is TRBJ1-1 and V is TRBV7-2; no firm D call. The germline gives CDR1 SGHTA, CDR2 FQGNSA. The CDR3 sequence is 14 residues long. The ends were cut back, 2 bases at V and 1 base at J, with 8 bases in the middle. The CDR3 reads CASSLRVGNTEAFF. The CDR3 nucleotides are TGTGCCAGCAGCTTACGGGTTGGGAACACTGAAGCTTTCTTT.

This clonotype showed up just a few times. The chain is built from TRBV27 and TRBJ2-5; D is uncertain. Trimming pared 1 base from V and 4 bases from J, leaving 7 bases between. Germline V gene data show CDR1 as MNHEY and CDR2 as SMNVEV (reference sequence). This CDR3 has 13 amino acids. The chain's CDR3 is CASSLWLGETQYF. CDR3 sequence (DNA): TGTGCCAGCAGTTTATGGCTGGGAGAGACCCAGTACTTC.

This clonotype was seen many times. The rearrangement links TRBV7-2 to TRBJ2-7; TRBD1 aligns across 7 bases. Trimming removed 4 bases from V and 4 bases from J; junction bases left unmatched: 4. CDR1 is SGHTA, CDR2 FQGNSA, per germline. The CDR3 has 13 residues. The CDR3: CASSWQGEYEQYF. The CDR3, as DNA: TGTGCCAGCAGCTGGCAGGGGGAATACGAGCAGTACTTC.

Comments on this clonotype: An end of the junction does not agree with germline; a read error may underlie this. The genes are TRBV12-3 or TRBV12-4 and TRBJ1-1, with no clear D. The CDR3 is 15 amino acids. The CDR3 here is CASSSPHRLDTDAFF. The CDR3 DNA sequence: TGTGCCAGCAGTTCCCCGCACCGGTTAGACACTGACGCTTTCTTT.

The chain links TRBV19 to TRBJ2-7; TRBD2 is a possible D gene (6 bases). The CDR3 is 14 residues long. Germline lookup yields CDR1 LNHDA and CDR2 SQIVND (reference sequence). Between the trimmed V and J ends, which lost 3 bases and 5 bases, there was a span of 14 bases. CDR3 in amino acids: CASSIGTGGDEQYF. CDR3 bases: TGTGCCAGTAGTATTGGGACGGGCGGGGACGAGCAGTACTTC.

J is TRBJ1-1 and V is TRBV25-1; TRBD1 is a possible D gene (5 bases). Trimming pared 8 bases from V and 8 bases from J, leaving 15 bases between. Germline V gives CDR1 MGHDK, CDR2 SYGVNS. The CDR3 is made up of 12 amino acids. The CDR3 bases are TGTGCCAGCGGTCCGACAGTATACGAAGCTTTCTTT. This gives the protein CASGPTVYEAFF.

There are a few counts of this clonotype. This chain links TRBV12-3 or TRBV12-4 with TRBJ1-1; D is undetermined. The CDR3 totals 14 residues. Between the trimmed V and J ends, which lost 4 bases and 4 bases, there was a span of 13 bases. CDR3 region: CASSSISLITEAFF. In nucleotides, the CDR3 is TGTGCCAGCAGTTCAATCTCCTTGATCACTGAAGCTTTCTTT.

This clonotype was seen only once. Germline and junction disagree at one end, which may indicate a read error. The CDR3 bases are TGCGCCATCAGTCAAGACAGCTTTTTGAAAGCTTTCTTT. The encoded protein is CAISQDSFLKAFF. This chain joins TRBV10-3 and TRBJ1-1, with TRBD1 as a possible D gene (5 bases). CDR1 ENHRY and CDR2 SYGVKD come from the germline V gene. The CDR3 consists of 13 residues.

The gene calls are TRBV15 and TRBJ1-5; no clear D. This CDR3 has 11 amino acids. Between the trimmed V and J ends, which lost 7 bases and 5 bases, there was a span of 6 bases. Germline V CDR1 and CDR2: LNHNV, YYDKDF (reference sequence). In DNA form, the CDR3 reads TGTGCCACCACGTCGGATCAGCCCCAGCATTTT. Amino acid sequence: CATTSDQPQHF.